The 17 T cell receptor beta chains presented below share a single source sample, sequenced in a study of T cell responses to AZD1222 COVID-19 vaccine. Measured with immunoSEQ multiplex PCR; TCRdb has only the in-frame clones, and not every one. The sample includes 100,000 to 150,000 clones, about 87% of them seen just once. The source material was peripheral blood, sampled on day 0 of AZD1222 vaccination. The receptors shown here come from an adult in good health.

The rearrangement links TRBV27 to TRBJ1-5; D remains ambiguous. Trimming shortened V by 6 bases and J by 1 base, and 13 bases separated the two germline ends. The CDR3 runs to 15 residues. Per the germline V gene, CDR1 is MNHEY and CDR2 is SMNVEV (reference sequence). The CDR3 coding sequence is TGTGCCAGCAGATTAGCAGGCGGGAGCAATCAGCCCCAGCATTTT. It yields the protein CASRLAGGSNQPQHF.

The J gene is TRBJ1-6, the V gene TRBV5-1, with D tentatively TRBD1 (5 bases). V lost 0 bases, J lost 7 bases, and 17 bases lay in between. The CDR3 has 17 amino acids. Germline values: CDR1 SGHRS, CDR2 YFSETQ. CDR3 region: CASSLDPAGLLNSPLHF. DNA of the CDR3: TGCGCCAGCAGCTTGGATCCAGCGGGGCTTTTGAATTCACCCCTCCACTTT.

This clone was observed a single time. The genes are TRBV27 and TRBJ2-3, with TRBD2 identical over 11 bases. There are 14 residues in the CDR3. Germline V gives CDR1 MNHEY, CDR2 SMNVEV (reference sequence). J lost 4 bases, V lost 6 bases, and 3 bases had no gene match. CDR3 region: CASRLAGAADTQYF. DNA for the CDR3: TGTGCCAGCAGACTAGCGGGGGCCGCAGATACGCAGTATTTT.

The chain is built from TRBV7-2 and TRBJ1-5, with D possibly matching TRBD1 (6 bases). The V end was cut by 1 base, the J end by 7 bases, with 8 bases between. The CDR3 spans 13 residues. Germline V lookup: CDR1 SGHTA, CDR2 FQGNSA. The CDR3 protein is CASSLDRVQPQHF. CDR3 bases: TGTGCCAGCAGCTTAGACAGGGTGCAGCCCCAGCATTTT.

This rearrangement joins TRBV19 to TRBJ2-7; TRBD2 matches 8 bases. The V segment lost 5 bases and the J segment 4 bases; nucleotides outside the gene matches: 7. Germline loops: CDR1 LNHDA, CDR2 SQIVND (reference sequence). The CDR3 is 14 amino acids. This CDR3 reads CASSPRAGGYEQYF. Written as DNA, the CDR3 is TGTGCCAGTAGTCCTCGGGCGGGGGGATACGAGCAGTACTTC.

The table lists this clone with a count of one. The chain uses TRBV12-3 or TRBV12-4 and TRBJ2-1; D gene uncertain. With 1 base removed from V and 9 bases from J, the gap between germline ends came to 4 bases. This CDR3 is built from 11 residues. This chain's CDR3 is CASSLGAEQFF. The CDR3 DNA is TGTGCCAGCAGTTTAGGAGCTGAGCAGTTCTTC.

The rearrangement joins TRBV5-1 to TRBJ2-1, with TRBD2 identical over 9 bases. Trimming cost V 0 bases and J 4 bases; bases outside gene matches: 5. This CDR3 has 16 amino acids. Germline V gene data show CDR1 as SGHRS and CDR2 as YFSETQ. CDR3 protein: CASSLVAGGRYNEQFF. CDR3 DNA: TGCGCCAGCAGCTTGGTTGCGGGGGGGCGGTACAATGAGCAGTTCTTC.

The genes are TRBV2 and TRBJ1-4, with a weak D call TRBD1 (5 bases). Germline values: CDR1 SNHLY, CDR2 FYNNEI. This CDR3 region has 15 residues. Trimming pared 4 bases from V and 5 bases from J, leaving 14 bases between. CDR3 sequence: CASSGRGTGNEKLFF. In nucleotides, the CDR3 is TGTGCCAGCAGTGGAAGGGGAACCGGGAATGAAAAACTGTTTTTT.

This rearrangement joins TRBV29-1 to TRBJ2-3; 7 nucleotides line up with TRBD2. The CDR3 runs 12 residues. CDR1 is SQVTM, CDR2 ANQGSEA, per germline. V gave up 4 bases and J gave up 6 bases; unmatched junction bases: 4. The CDR3 DNA is TGCAGCGTTGGACTAGCACGGGATACGCAGTATTTT. This encodes CSVGLARDTQYF.

The genes are TRBV18 and TRBJ1-4, with D possibly TRBD1 on 6 matching bases. This CDR3 has 14 amino acids. In germline, CDR1 is KGHSH, CDR2 LQKENI. V dropped 5 bases and J dropped 8 bases, with 15 bases sitting between them. The DNA for the CDR3 is TGTGCCAGCTCAAGAGCAGGGGAGGGCGAAAAACTGTTTTTT. As protein: CASSRAGEGEKLFF.

This clone was detected once. This chain links TRBV7-2 with TRBJ1-2; 7 positions agree with TRBD1. V trimming: 0 bases; J trimming: 8 bases; junction bases outside the gene matches: 3. The length of the CDR3 is 13 residues. The germline gives CDR1 SGHTA, CDR2 FQGNSA. CDR3 sequence (DNA): TGTGCCAGCAGCTTAGCAGGGGGCGGGGGCTACACCTTC. Amino acid sequence: CASSLAGGGGYTF.

This chain uses TRBV6-2 or TRBV6-3 with TRBJ2-2; a weak D match, TRBD1 (6 bases). The CDR3 has 17 amino acids. Germline lookup yields CDR1 MNHEY and CDR2 SVGEGT. V dropped 6 bases and J dropped 3 bases, with 20 bases sitting between them. CDR3 region: CASSGQQGFSDTGELFF. As DNA, the CDR3 is TGTGCCAGCAGCGGCCAACAGGGCTTCTCGGACACCGGGGAGCTGTTTTTT.

The chain couples TRBV19 to TRBJ1-1; D is unclear. CDR3 size: 13 residues. The V end lost 7 bases, the J end lost 0 bases, and 9 bases lay between the germline ends. Germline V CDR1 and CDR2: LNHDA, SQIVND (reference sequence). Here the CDR3 reads CASNVKVNTEAFF. The CDR3 region has the DNA TGTGCCAGTAACGTTAAGGTGAACACTGAAGCTTTCTTT.

This chain uses TRBV3-1 (or the pseudogene TRBV3-2) with TRBJ2-1, with TRBD2 as a possible D gene (5 bases). CDR1 and CDR2 (germline): LGHDT, YNNKEL (reference sequence). This CDR3 is built from 15 residues. The V end lost 0 bases, the J end lost 6 bases, and 12 bases lay between the germline ends. This CDR3 reads CASSQDGGGSNEQFF. The CDR3 DNA reads TGTGCCAGCAGCCAAGATGGTGGCGGGTCCAATGAGCAGTTCTTC.

J is TRBJ2-7 and V is TRBV28; 8 nucleotides agree with TRBD2. CDR3 size: 16 residues. Losses at the gene ends were 7 bases for V and 1 base for J; bases not matched to a gene: 12. Germline V gene sequence: CDR1 MDHEN, CDR2 SYDVKM. CDR3 nucleotides: TGTGCCAGCAAGGCCCGGGGGAGCGGGAGTTCCTACGAGCAGTACTTC. It translates to CASKARGSGSSYEQYF.

The chain couples TRBV24-1 to TRBJ2-5, with a tentative D call TRBD1 (6 bases). The CDR3 sequence is 17 residues long. V lost 9 bases to trimming and J lost 0 bases, with 22 bases between them. Germline V gives CDR1 KGHDR, CDR2 SFDVKD. As DNA, the CDR3 is TGTGCCACCGGGGGCGGATTAAAGGGGGATTACCAAGAGACCCAGTACTTC. Its protein product is CATGGGLKGDYQETQYF.

The chain carries TRBV27 and TRBJ2-7; 7 positions match TRBD1. The CDR3 length is 16 residues. Germline V gene data show CDR1 as MNHEY and CDR2 as SMNVEV (reference sequence). With V trimmed by 2 bases and J by 4 bases, 11 bases remained unmatched. CDR3 in amino acids: CASSLLPTGLKYEQYF. The CDR3 DNA is TGTGCCAGCAGTTTACTACCGACAGGGTTGAAATACGAGCAGTACTTC.